This T cell receptor (beta chain) is from a study of T-cell memory formation after mild COVID-19. Study-wide context: Clusters were largely donor specific. General study findings and limits: Contracting CD4+ clones were located mainly in CM and EM, and CD8+ clones in EMRA.

This clonotype was found a few times. Its specificity is unknown. In TCRdb, the 5' RACE reads were re-called with MiXCR into one record per CDR3 protein. Of 300,000 to 400,000 distinct CDR3 sequences listed, roughly 15% are singletons. This CDR3 region has 12 residues. With 6 bases removed from V and 8 bases from J, the gap between germline ends came to 13 bases. This sequence originates from a man in his late teens or twenties who had mild COVID-19 (a few samples of this study predate the infection). Cell type and time point are not known. This chain uses TRBV12-3 or TRBV12-4 with TRBJ1-2; no definite D call. The material sequenced was PBMCs or a T cell subset sorted from them (not recorded which). This chain's CDR3 is CASSAGVWGYTF. Here the CDR3 DNA reads TGTGCCAGCAGCGCCGGGGTTTGGGGCTACACCTTC.